The text below deals with one T cell receptor (beta chain). Its target is not known. The sample is drawn from a study of shared clonotypes between healthy human individuals. About the study: Aged 18 to 49, the donors were a couple of women and a few men.

Study-level points and caveats: About 4.5% of naive CD4 clonotypes were common to a handful of donors.

The table came from immunoSEQ multiplex PCR; TCRdb's copy has only in-frame clones and leaves some out. The table has some 500,000 clones, about 96% seen once; the top ten hold approximately 0.06%. Sequenced sample: naive CD4+ T cells sorted from blood. Subset noted: CD45RA+ positively selected. This clonotype was sampled from a woman aged 30 to 39 in good health.

In DNA form, the CDR3 reads TGTGCCAGCAGCCCCAGGGGCCCAAATGAAAAACTGTTTTTT. It codes for CASSPRGPNEKLFF. The rearrangement links TRBV7-9 to TRBJ1-4, with a possible D match to TRBD1 (6 bases). This CDR3 is 14 amino acids long. The germline V and J ends were trimmed by 5 bases and 5 bases, with 12 bases remaining between them. Germline values: CDR1 SEHNR, CDR2 FQNEAQ (reference sequence).